Following are 25 T cell receptor beta chains from one sample sequenced in a study of blood T cell repertoires in COVID-19. Measured with immunoSEQ multiplex PCR; TCRdb has only the in-frame clones, and not every one. The sample records tens of thousands of clones, around 76% being singletons. What was sequenced was peripheral blood. The receptors were gathered from a man older than 75 with acute or convalescent COVID-19.

The rearrangement links TRBV6-5 to TRBJ2-3; TRBD2 might be the D (6 bases). Between the trimmed V and J ends, which lost 11 bases and 7 bases, there was a span of 13 bases. CDR1 and CDR2 (germline): MNHEY, SVGAGI. The CDR3 is 11 residues long. CDR3 sequence (DNA): TGTGCCTCGGGGGAGTCCTATACGCAGTATTTT. Translated, it gives CASGESYTQYF.

This sequence joins TRBV7-9 and TRBJ2-3, with 7 bases aligning to TRBD2. This CDR3 spans 16 amino acids. Trimming at V came to 3 bases and at J to 1 base, leaving 7 bases not matched to a gene. CDR1 SEHNR and CDR2 FQNEAQ come from the germline V gene (reference sequence). This CDR3 reads CASSFELRGGTDTQYF. The CDR3 nucleotides read TGTGCCAGCAGCTTCGAGCTTCGGGGGGGCACAGATACGCAGTATTTT.

The CDR3 nucleotides are TGCAGCACTCTTAGCGGGGAGGACACAGATACGCAGTATTTT. Its protein product is CSTLSGEDTDTQYF. The chain uses TRBV29-1 and TRBJ2-3, with 8 positions matching TRBD2. The ends lost 8 bases at V and 2 bases at J; junction bases unmatched: 9. This CDR3 spans 14 amino acids. The germline gives CDR1 SQVTM, CDR2 ANQGSEA.

The chain carries TRBV4-2 and TRBJ2-5, with D unclear. The V gene lost 0 bases and the J gene lost 4 bases, with 12 bases spanning the gap. The length of the CDR3 is 15 residues. From germline, CDR1 is LGHNA and CDR2 YNFKEQ. CDR3 amino acids: CASSQEASYPETQYF. As DNA, the CDR3 is TGTGCCAGCAGCCAAGAGGCTAGTTACCCAGAGACCCAGTACTTC.

The chain uses TRBV6-1 and TRBJ1-1; D unresolved. Germline V gives CDR1 MNHNS, CDR2 SASEGT. Trimming removed 2 bases from V and 4 bases from J, with 14 bases in between. There are 15 residues in the CDR3. The CDR3 is CASSEIPARGTEAFF. The CDR3 bases are TGTGCCAGCAGTGAAATCCCCGCTCGGGGCACTGAAGCTTTCTTT.

As concerns this clone: Distinct nucleotide sequences in the sample also encode this CDR3. This chain joins TRBV10-1 and TRBJ2-2; D is uncertain. Looked up from germline, CDR1 is WNHNN and CDR2 is SYGVQD (reference sequence). This CDR3 contains 13 residues. The V and J ends lost 2 bases and 8 bases respectively, with 9 bases between them. CDR3 sequence reads: CASSESRLGELFF. In DNA form, the CDR3 reads TGCGCCAGCAGTGAGAGCCGTTTAGGGGAGCTGTTTTTT.

This sequence joins TRBV19 and TRBJ2-3, with 8 bases aligning to TRBD1. Trimming removed 4 bases from V and 3 bases from J; junction bases left unmatched: 6. The CDR3 covers 15 residues. Germline CDR1 and CDR2: LNHDA and SQIVND (reference sequence). CDR3 DNA: TGTGCCAGTAGTACCCGAGGACAGGGAACAGATACGCAGTATTTT. Translation: CASSTRGQGTDTQYF. Combining the CDR3 with reference TRBV19 and TRBJ2-3 gives the whole variable domain DGGITQSPKYLFRKEGQNVTLSCEQNLNHDAMYWYRQDPGQGLRLIYYSQIVNDFQKGDIAEGYSVSREKKESFPLTVTSAQKNPTAFYLCASSTRGQGTDTQYFGPGTRLTVL.

The genes are TRBV2 and TRBJ1-1; tentatively, D is TRBD1 (5 bases). Germline V gene sequence: CDR1 SNHLY, CDR2 FYNNEI. V was trimmed by 7 bases and J by 13 bases, leaving 16 bases between them. This CDR3 region has 11 residues. The CDR3 DNA follows: TGTGCCAGCATGGGGCAGGAGTGGGGTTTCTTT. Its translation: CASMGQEWGFF.

This clone was counted between two and nine times. The V call is TRBV28, the J call TRBJ1-1; no clear D. V lost 3 bases to trimming and J lost 0 bases, with 5 bases between them. Germline CDR1 is MDHEN and CDR2 is SYDVKM. This CDR3 is built from 13 residues. DNA for the CDR3: TGTGCCAGCAGTTTTAGTCTGAACACTGAAGCTTTCTTT. Protein sequence: CASSFSLNTEAFF.

The chain employs TRBV5-1 and TRBJ2-7; 15 bases are shared with TRBD2. V shed 0 bases and J 4 bases; nucleotides not matched to a gene: 14. The CDR3 has 20 amino acids. The germline CDR1 and CDR2 sequences are SGHRS and YFSETQ. DNA for the CDR3: TGCGCCAGCAGCTTGGGAGCCGTGGGACTAGCGGGGGGCTGGGGATACGAGCAGTACTTC. Amino acids: CASSLGAVGLAGGWGYEQYF. The full variable domain, with the rest looked up from reference TRBV5-1 and TRBJ2-7, is KAGVTQTPRYLIKTRGQQVTLSCSPISGHRSVSWYQQTPGQGLQFLFEYFSETQRNKGNFPGRFSGRQFSNSRSEMNVSTLELGDSALYLCASSLGAVGLAGGWGYEQYFGPGTRLTVT.

The gene calls are TRBV28 and TRBJ1-2; 7 bases agree with TRBD1. V gave up 5 bases and J gave up 0 bases; unmatched junction bases: 9. The germline gives CDR1 MDHEN, CDR2 SYDVKM. The CDR3 is 16 residues long. CDR3 in DNA: TGTGCCAGCAGTACCTGGGACAGATCAACTAACTATGGCTACACCTTC. The encoded protein is CASSTWDRSTNYGYTF.

This sequence joins TRBV4-2 and TRBJ2-3; 9 bases are a match to TRBD2. The CDR3 consists of 17 residues. V dropped 4 bases and J dropped 1; count of bases not matched to a gene: 9. The V gene's germline CDR1 is LGHNA and CDR2 YNFKEQ. The CDR3 loop reads CASSPRASSGGTDTQYF. The CDR3 DNA sequence: TGTGCCAGCAGCCCCAGGGCGTCTAGCGGGGGCACAGATACGCAGTATTTT.

The genes are TRBV9 and TRBJ2-1; 8 bases match TRBD2. This CDR3 region has 15 residues. After removal of 4 bases from V and 3 bases from J, the junction contained 6 bases not matched to a gene. Germline V gives CDR1 SGDLS, CDR2 YYNGEE. The CDR3 loop reads CASSRTSGLYNEQFF. Written as DNA, the CDR3 is TGTGCCAGCAGCCGTACTAGCGGACTCTACAATGAGCAGTTCTTC.

The chain combines TRBV6-4 with TRBJ1-1; D is perhaps TRBD1 (5 bases). The V end lost 3 bases, the J end lost 4 bases, and 15 bases lay between the germline ends. This CDR3 comprises 15 residues. Germline CDR1 is MRHNA and CDR2 is SNTAGT. The DNA for the CDR3 is TGTGCCAGCAGTGAGCAGTACCACGGGGGCACTGAAGCTTTCTTT. Translating it yields CASSEQYHGGTEAFF.

This chain connects TRBV6-1 to TRBJ1-2, with a possible D match to TRBD1 (6 bases). Germline V gene sequence: CDR1 MNHNS, CDR2 SASEGT. The V end lost 3 bases, the J end lost 14 bases, and 10 bases lay between the germline ends. This CDR3 contains 10 residues. CDR3 protein: CASSDRGLTF. CDR3 nucleotides: TGTGCCAGCAGTGACAGGGGCCTAACCTTC.

This clone was seen only once. CDR3 in amino acids: CASSVGGYYEQYF. The CDR3 nucleotides read TGTGCCAGCAGTGTAGGCGGCTACTACGAGCAGTACTTC. The chain joins TRBV2 to TRBJ2-7; D unclear. The V end lost 4 bases, the J end lost 3 bases, and 10 bases lay between the germline ends. Germline V gene sequence: CDR1 SNHLY, CDR2 FYNNEI. The CDR3 extends over 13 amino acids.

The J gene is TRBJ1-1, the V gene TRBV7-8; 9 bases agree with TRBD1. Looked up from germline, CDR1 is SGHVS and CDR2 is FQNEAQ. This CDR3 is built from 12 residues. After removal of 5 bases from V and 11 bases from J, the junction contained 6 bases not matched to a gene. The CDR3 DNA reads as TGTGCCAGCAGCCCAGGACAGGGGATGGCTTTCTTT. This gives the protein CASSPGQGMAFF.

The chain employs TRBV11-2 and TRBJ2-2; 7 nucleotides agree with TRBD1. This CDR3 region has 14 residues. Per germline, CDR1 SGHAT and CDR2 FQNNGV. The V and J ends lost 3 bases and 6 bases, in that order; junction bases with no gene match: 4. This chain's CDR3 is CASSFGTVAGELFF. The DNA for the CDR3 is TGTGCCAGCAGCTTCGGGACAGTAGCCGGGGAGCTGTTTTTT.

V and J are TRBV3-1 (or the pseudogene TRBV3-2) and TRBJ1-5, with TRBD1 matching 8 bases. V shed 1 base, J shed 1 base, and the junction held 9 bases outside the gene matches. Per germline, CDR1 LGHDT and CDR2 YNNKEL (reference sequence). The CDR3 contains 18 residues. This chain's CDR3 is CASSQGVQGAGSNQPQHF. CDR3 nucleotide sequence: TGTGCCAGCAGCCAAGGGGTTCAGGGGGCGGGAAGCAATCAGCCCCAGCATTTT.

V and J are TRBV28 and TRBJ1-2; D not resolved. The germline gives CDR1 MDHEN, CDR2 SYDVKM. The CDR3 loop spans 17 amino acids. V was trimmed by 2 bases and J by 7 bases, leaving 23 bases between them. The CDR3 region has the DNA TGTGCCAGCAGTTTAGGCGGTGTGCTCGGGGATCAGCTTGGCTACACCTTC. It translates to CASSLGGVLGDQLGYTF.

The gene calls are TRBV27 and TRBJ2-6; 7 nucleotides align to TRBD1. CDR3 length equals 16 residues. Germline V gene data show CDR1 as MNHEY and CDR2 as SMNVEV (reference sequence). V was pared by 5 bases and J by 1 base, with 5 bases of the junction left unmatched. The chain's CDR3 is CASSPPTGSGANVLTF. CDR3 in DNA: TGTGCCAGCAGTCCGCCGACAGGGTCTGGGGCCAACGTCCTGACTTTC.

The rearrangement joins TRBV5-6 to TRBJ1-2; 7 bases agree with TRBD1. V dropped 0 bases and J dropped 4; count of bases not matched to a gene: 6. The CDR3 is 15 amino acids. The V gene's germline CDR1 is SGHDT and CDR2 YYEEEE. In nucleotides, the CDR3 is TGTGCCAGCAGCTTGGTTAGGGGGCTGGGCTATGGCTACACCTTC. Its translation: CASSLVRGLGYGYTF.

The sample holds a few counts of this clone. The V call is TRBV2, the J call TRBJ1-5, with a tentative D call TRBD1 (5 bases). V gave up 6 bases and J gave up 4 bases, with 10 bases separating them. This CDR3 has 13 amino acids. Looked up from germline, CDR1 is SNHLY and CDR2 is FYNNEI. The chain's CDR3 is CASSVTDNQPQHF. For the CDR3, the DNA is TGTGCCAGCAGCGTGACAGATAATCAGCCCCAGCATTTT.

The chain combines TRBV7-9 with TRBJ2-2, with TRBD2 matching over 11 bases. The trim removed 5 bases at V and 1 base at J, leaving 3 bases unmatched. The CDR3 length is 16 residues. Germline CDR1 SEHNR, CDR2 FQNEAQ (reference sequence). The CDR3 sequence is CASSRGTSGNTGELFF. The CDR3 nucleotides read TGTGCCAGCAGCCGAGGGACTAGCGGGAACACCGGGGAGCTGTTTTTT.

In its sample, this clone was seen many times. The rearrangement joins TRBV2 to TRBJ2-3; 7 bases are a match to TRBD2. The junction had 5 bases not matched to a gene; V was cut back by 6 bases and J by 2 bases. The CDR3 is made up of 14 amino acids. CDR1 and CDR2 (germline): SNHLY, FYNNEI. The CDR3 nucleotides read TGTGCCAGCAGCCCACTAGCGATCACAGATACGCAGTATTTT. Encoded protein: CASSPLAITDTQYF. The whole variable domain, remainder taken from reference TRBV2 and TRBJ2-3, is EPEVTQTPSHQVTQMGQEVILRCVPISNHLYFYWYRQILGQKVEFLVSFYNNEISEKSEIFDDQFSVERPDGSNFTLKIRSTKLEDSAMYFCASSPLAITDTQYFGPGTRLTVL.